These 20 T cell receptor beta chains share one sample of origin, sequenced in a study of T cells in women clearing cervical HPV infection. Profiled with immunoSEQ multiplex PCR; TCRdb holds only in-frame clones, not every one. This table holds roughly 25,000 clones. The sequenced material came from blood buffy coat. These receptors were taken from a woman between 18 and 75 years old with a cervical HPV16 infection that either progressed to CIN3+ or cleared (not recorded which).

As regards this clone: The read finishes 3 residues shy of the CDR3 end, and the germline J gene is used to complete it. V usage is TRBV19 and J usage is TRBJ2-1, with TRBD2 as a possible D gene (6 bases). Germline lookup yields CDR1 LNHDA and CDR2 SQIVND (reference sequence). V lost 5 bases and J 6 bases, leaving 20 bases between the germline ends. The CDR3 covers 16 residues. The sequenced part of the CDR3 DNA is TGTGCCAGTAGTTCGGGACTTAGGGTAGGTGGCAATGAG. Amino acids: CASSSGLRVGGNE. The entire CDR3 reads CASSSGLRVGGNEQFF.

CDR3 sequence reads: CASSSEQGLGGQYF. The part of the CDR3 DNA that was read is TGTGCCAGCAGCTCCGAACAGGGGCTGGGAGGT. The rearrangement uses TRBV7-2 and TRBJ2-4; TRBD1 is a possible D gene (7 bases). The read ends 3 residues shy of where the CDR3 ends; the end is completed using the germline J gene. This CDR3 region has 14 residues. Per the germline V gene, CDR1 is SGHTA and CDR2 is FQGNSA.

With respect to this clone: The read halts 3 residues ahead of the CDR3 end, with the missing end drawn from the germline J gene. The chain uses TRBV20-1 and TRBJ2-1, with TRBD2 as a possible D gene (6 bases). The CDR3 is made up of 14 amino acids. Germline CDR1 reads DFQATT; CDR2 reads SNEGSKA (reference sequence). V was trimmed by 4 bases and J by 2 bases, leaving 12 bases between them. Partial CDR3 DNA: TGCAGTGCTAAAAGGGCGGGAACCTACAATGAG. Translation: CSAKRAGTYNE. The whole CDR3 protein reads CSAKRAGTYNEQFF.

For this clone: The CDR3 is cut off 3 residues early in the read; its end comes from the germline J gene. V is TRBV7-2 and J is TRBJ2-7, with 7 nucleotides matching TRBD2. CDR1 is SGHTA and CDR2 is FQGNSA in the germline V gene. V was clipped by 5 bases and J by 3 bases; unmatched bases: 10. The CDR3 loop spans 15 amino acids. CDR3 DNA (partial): TGTGCCAGCAGCCGGGCGGGGGACGGACGCTACGAG. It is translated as CASSRAGDGRYE. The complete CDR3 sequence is CASSRAGDGRYEQYF. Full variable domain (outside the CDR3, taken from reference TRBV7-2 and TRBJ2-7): GAGVSQSPSNKVTEKGKDVELRCDPISGHTALYWYRQSLGQGLEFLIYFQGNSAPDKSGLPSDRFSAERTGGSVSTLTIQRTQQEDSAVYLCASSRAGDGRYEQYFGPGTRLTVT.

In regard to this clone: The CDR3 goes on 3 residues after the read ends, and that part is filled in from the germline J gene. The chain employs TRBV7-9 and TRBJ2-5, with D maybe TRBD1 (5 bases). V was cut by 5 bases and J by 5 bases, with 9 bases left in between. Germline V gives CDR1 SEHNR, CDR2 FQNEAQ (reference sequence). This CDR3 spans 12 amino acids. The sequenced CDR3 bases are TGTGCCAGCAGCCAAAAGGGGGAGACC. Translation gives CASSQKGET. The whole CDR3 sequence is CASSQKGETQYF. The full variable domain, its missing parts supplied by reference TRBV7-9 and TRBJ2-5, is DTGVSQNPRHKITKRGQNVTFRCDPISEHNRLYWYRQTLGQGPEFLTYFQNEAQLEKSRLLSDRFSAERPKGSFSTLEIQRTEQGDSAMYLCASSQKGETQYFGPGTRLLVL.

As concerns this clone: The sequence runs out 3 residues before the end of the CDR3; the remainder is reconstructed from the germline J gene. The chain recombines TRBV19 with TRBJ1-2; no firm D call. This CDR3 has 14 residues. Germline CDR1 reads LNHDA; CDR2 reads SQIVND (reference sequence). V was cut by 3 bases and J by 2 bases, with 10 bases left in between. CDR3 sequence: CASSIFPGNYGYTF. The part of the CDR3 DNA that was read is TGTGCCAGTAGTATTTTCCCAGGAAACTATGGC.

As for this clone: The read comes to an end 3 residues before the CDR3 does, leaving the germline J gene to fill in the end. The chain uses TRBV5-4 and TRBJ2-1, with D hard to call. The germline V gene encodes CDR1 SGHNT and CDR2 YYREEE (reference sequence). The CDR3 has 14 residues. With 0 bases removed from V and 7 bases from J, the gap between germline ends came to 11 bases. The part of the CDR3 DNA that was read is TGTGCCAGCAGCTTGGAGGTAGGGTCGAATGAG. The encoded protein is CASSLEVGSNE. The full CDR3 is CASSLEVGSNEQFF.

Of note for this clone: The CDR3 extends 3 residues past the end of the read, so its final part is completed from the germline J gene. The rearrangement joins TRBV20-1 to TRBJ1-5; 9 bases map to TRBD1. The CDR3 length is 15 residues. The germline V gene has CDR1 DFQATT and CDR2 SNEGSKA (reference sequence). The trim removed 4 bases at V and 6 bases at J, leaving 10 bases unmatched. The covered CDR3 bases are TGCAGTGCTACAGACGGGACAGGGTCGGGTCAGCCC. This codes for CSATDGTGSGQP. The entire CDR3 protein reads CSATDGTGSGQPQHF.

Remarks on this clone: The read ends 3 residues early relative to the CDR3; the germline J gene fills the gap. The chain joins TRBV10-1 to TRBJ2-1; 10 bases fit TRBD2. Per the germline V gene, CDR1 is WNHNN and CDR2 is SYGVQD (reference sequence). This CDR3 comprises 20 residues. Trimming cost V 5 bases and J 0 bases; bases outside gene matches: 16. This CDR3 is CASSTPHLAGELSSYNEQFF. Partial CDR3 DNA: TGCGCCAGCAGTACACCCCACCTAGCGGGAGAGCTGAGCTCCTACAATGAG.

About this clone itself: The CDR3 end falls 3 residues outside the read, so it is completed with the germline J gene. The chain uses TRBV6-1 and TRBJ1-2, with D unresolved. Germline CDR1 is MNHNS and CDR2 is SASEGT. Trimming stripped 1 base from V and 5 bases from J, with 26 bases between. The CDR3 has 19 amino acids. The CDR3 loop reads CASSEDGPTTTYLRYGYTF. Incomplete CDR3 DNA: TGTGCCAGCAGTGAAGATGGACCAACGACTACCTACCTTCGATATGGC.

CDR3 amino acids: CASSVGVAYHNDYTF. CDR3 DNA (partial): TGTGCCAGCAGTGTCGGGGTAGCGTACCACAATGAC. The gene calls are TRBV6-1 and TRBJ1-2; D not resolved. The CDR3 goes on 3 residues after the read ends, and that part is filled in from the germline J gene. Germline lookup yields CDR1 MNHNS and CDR2 SASEGT. The length of the CDR3 is 15 residues.

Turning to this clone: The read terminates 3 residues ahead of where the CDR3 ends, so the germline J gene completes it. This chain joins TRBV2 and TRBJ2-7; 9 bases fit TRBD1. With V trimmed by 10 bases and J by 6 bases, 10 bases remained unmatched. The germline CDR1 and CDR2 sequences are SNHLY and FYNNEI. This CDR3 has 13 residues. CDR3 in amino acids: CATGDRDNGEQYF. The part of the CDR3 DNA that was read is TGTGCCACGGGGGACAGGGATAACGGCGAG. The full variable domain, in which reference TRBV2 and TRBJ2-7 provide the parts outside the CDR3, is EPEVTQTPSHQVTQMGQEVILRCVPISNHLYFYWYRQILGQKVEFLVSFYNNEISEKSEIFDDQFSVERPDGSNFTLKIRSTKLEDSAMYFCATGDRDNGEQYFGPGTRLTVT.

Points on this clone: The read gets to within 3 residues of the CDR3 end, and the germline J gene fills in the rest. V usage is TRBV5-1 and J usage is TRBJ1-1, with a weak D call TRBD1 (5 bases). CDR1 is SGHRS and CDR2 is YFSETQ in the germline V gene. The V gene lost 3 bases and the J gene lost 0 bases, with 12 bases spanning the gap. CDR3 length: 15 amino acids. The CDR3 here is CASSSDGQMNTEAFF. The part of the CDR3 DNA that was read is TGCGCCAGCAGCTCGGACGGACAAATGAACACTGAA. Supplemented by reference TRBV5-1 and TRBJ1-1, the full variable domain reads KAGVTQTPRYLIKTRGQQVTLSCSPISGHRSVSWYQQTPGQGLQFLFEYFSETQRNKGNFPGRFSGRQFSNSRSEMNVSTLELGDSALYLCASSSDGQMNTEAFFGQGTRLTVV.

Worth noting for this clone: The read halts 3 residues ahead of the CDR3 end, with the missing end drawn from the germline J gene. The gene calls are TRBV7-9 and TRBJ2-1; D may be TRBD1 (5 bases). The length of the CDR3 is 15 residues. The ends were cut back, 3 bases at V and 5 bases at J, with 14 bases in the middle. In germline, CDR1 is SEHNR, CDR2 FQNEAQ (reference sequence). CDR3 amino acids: CASSFRALMDNEQFF. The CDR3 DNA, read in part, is TGTGCCAGCAGCTTCAGGGCCCTTATGGACAATGAG.

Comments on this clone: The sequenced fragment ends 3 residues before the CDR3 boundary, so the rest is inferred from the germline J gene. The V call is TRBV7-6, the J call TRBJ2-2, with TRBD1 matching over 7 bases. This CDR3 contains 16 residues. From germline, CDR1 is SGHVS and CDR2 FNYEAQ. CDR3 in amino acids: CASSPRLQGDNSPLFF. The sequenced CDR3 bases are TGTGCCAGCAGCCCGAGACTCCAGGGGGATAATTCACCG. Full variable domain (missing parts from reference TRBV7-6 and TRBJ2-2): GAGVSQSPRYKVTKRGQDVALRCDPISGHVSLYWYRQALGQGPEFLTYFNYEAQQDKSGLPNDRFSAERPEGSISTLTIQRTEQRDSAMYRCASSPRLQGDNSPLFFGEGSRLTVL.

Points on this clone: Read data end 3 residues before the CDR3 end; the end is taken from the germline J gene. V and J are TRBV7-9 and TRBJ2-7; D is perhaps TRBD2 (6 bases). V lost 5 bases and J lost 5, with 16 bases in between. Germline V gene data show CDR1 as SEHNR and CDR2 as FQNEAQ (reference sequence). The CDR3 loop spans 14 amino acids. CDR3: CASSPWTGGHEQYF. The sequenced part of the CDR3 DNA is TGTGCCAGCAGCCCGTGGACTGGAGGGCACGAG.

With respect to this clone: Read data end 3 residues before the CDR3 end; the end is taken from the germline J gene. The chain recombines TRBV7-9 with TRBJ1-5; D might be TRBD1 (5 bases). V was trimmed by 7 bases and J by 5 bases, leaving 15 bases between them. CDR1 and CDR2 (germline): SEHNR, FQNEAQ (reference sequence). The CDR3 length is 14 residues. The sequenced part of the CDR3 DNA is TGTGCCAGCAAAAGTAGCAGGGCTGATCAGCCC. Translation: CASKSSRADQP. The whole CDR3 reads CASKSSRADQPQHF.

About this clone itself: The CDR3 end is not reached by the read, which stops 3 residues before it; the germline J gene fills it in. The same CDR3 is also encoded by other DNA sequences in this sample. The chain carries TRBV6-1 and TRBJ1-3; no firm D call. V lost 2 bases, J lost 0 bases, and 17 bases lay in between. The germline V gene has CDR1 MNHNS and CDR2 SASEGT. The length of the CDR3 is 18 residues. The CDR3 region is CASSEFQATEGSGNTIYF. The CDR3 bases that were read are TGTGCCAGCAGTGAATTCCAGGCAACGGAGGGCTCTGGAAACACC.

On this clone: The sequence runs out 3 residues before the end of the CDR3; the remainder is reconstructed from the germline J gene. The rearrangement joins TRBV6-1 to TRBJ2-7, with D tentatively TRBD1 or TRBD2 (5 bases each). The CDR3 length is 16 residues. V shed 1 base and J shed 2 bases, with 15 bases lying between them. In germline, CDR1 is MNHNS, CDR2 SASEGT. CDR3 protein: CASSEGGFQGAYEQYF. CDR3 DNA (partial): TGTGCCAGCAGTGAAGGAGGGTTCCAGGGAGCCTACGAG.

CDR3 DNA (partial): TGCGCCAGCAGCTTAGGACAGCAACAAGAGACG. This gives the protein CASSLGQQQET. The complete CDR3 protein is CASSLGQQQETQYF. This sequence joins TRBV5-1 and TRBJ2-3, with a possible D match to TRBD1 (6 bases). The CDR3 goes on 3 residues after the read ends, and that part is filled in from the germline J gene. The CDR3 has 14 residues. Germline CDR1 reads SGHRS; CDR2 reads YFSETQ.